The next 11 T cell receptor beta chains were all read from a single sample in a study of blood T cell repertoires in COVID-19. Generated by immunoSEQ multiplex PCR, the TCRdb table keeps only in-frame clones and is missing some. Found here are 80,000 to 100,000 clones, roughly 86% of them singletons; the top ten hold about 24%. Sequencing was carried out using peripheral blood. Every receptor here comes from a woman of 80 years or more in a cohort sampled during active or convalescent COVID-19.

V and J are TRBV30 and TRBJ1-4; the D gene is possibly TRBD1 (5 bases). Germline V gene data show CDR1 as GTSNPN and CDR2 as SVGIG (reference sequence). V shed 0 bases and J shed 13 bases, with 15 bases lying between them. CDR3 length equals 13 residues. The CDR3 region is CAWSVGAPARLFF. In DNA, the CDR3 is TGTGCCTGGAGTGTTGGGGCCCCCGCTAGACTGTTTTTT.

The chain is built from TRBV10-2 and TRBJ2-7; 8 bases map to TRBD1. Germline V CDR1 and CDR2: WSHSY, SAAADI. J lost 7 bases, V lost 2 bases, and 13 bases had no gene match. CDR3 size: 16 residues. CDR3 nucleotides: TGCGCCAGCAGTGAGACGTCAGGGGGCCCCTGGGGAGAGCAGTACTTC. The encoded protein is CASSETSGGPWGEQYF.

The gene calls are TRBV6-1 and TRBJ2-4, with no clear D. Germline CDR1 is MNHNS and CDR2 is SASEGT. There are 15 residues in the CDR3. V lost 3 bases to trimming and J lost 6 bases, with 15 bases between them. The DNA of the CDR3 is TGTGCCAGCAGTGAGGCGGCCGGTAAAAGAAACATTCAGTACTTC. Translated: CASSEAAGKRNIQYF.

This chain links TRBV24-1 with TRBJ1-2; 8 nucleotides align to TRBD1. The J segment lost 8 bases and the V segment lost 3 bases, leaving 4 bases of the junction unmatched. The germline V gene encodes CDR1 KGHDR and CDR2 SFDVKD. The CDR3 contains 13 residues. The CDR3 sequence: CATSDPGQEGYTF. CDR3 in DNA: TGTGCCACCAGTGATCCGGGACAGGAAGGCTACACCTTC.

This chain uses TRBV19 with TRBJ1-3; D unresolved. The V and J ends lost 1 base and 4 bases respectively, with 20 bases between them. The germline CDR1 and CDR2 sequences are LNHDA and SQIVND (reference sequence). This CDR3 comprises 18 residues. This CDR3 reads CASSIASDFPSVGNTIYF. The DNA of the CDR3 is TGTGCCAGTAGTATAGCCTCGGACTTCCCGTCGGTGGGAAACACCATATATTTT.

The chain uses TRBV10-1 and TRBJ1-2; no firm D call. This CDR3 comprises 12 residues. Trimming stripped 3 bases from V and 1 base from J, with 3 bases between. Per germline, CDR1 WNHNN and CDR2 SYGVQD (reference sequence). For the CDR3, the DNA is TGCGCCAGCAGTGACCTTAACTATGGCTACACCTTC. It yields the protein CASSDLNYGYTF.

CDR3 sequence (DNA): TGTGCCAGCAGCGTAGGCACACTAGCGGGACGAGAGACCCAGTACTTC. Amino acids: CASSVGTLAGRETQYF. The chain has TRBV9 and TRBJ2-5, with 10 bases lining up with TRBD2. This CDR3 spans 16 amino acids. Germline lookup yields CDR1 SGDLS and CDR2 YYNGEE. Germline trimming cut 0 bases from V and 4 bases from J; bases unmatched to any gene: 6.

This chain joins TRBV9 and TRBJ2-1; 9 bases agree with TRBD2. This CDR3 is 16 amino acids long. V lost 2 bases, J lost 6 bases, and 9 bases stayed unmatched. CDR1 and CDR2 (germline): SGDLS, YYNGEE. DNA for the CDR3: TGTGCCAGCAGCGTGCGGGCGGGAGGGCCGGGCAATGAGCAGTTCTTC. This codes for CASSVRAGGPGNEQFF.

The chain carries TRBV19 and TRBJ2-2; tentatively, D is TRBD1 (5 bases). The germline V gene encodes CDR1 LNHDA and CDR2 SQIVND (reference sequence). The CDR3 totals 15 residues. The V gene lost 1 base and the J gene lost 5 bases, with 11 bases spanning the gap. The CDR3 DNA reads TGTGCCAGTAGTATAGCTACGACAGTTACCGGGGAGCTGTTTTTT. Protein sequence: CASSIATTVTGELFF.

The chain is built from TRBV19 and TRBJ2-1; 10 nucleotides agree with TRBD2. This CDR3 contains 16 residues. Losses at the gene ends were 2 bases for V and 6 bases for J; bases not matched to a gene: 7. Germline-derived CDR1 and CDR2 are LNHDA and SQIVND (reference sequence). CDR3 protein: CASSIIAGGPINEQFF. The CDR3 DNA reads as TGTGCCAGTAGTATAATAGCGGGAGGCCCCATCAATGAGCAGTTCTTC. The complete variable domain, with remaining parts taken from reference TRBV19 and TRBJ2-1, reads DGGITQSPKYLFRKEGQNVTLSCEQNLNHDAMYWYRQDPGQGLRLIYYSQIVNDFQKGDIAEGYSVSREKKESFPLTVTSAQKNPTAFYLCASSIIAGGPINEQFFGPGTRLTVL.

The J gene is TRBJ1-1, the V gene TRBV19; D is unresolved. Germline V gene data show CDR1 as LNHDA and CDR2 as SQIVND (reference sequence). Trimming left V 6 bases short and J 6 bases short, with 20 bases between. The CDR3 runs 15 residues. This CDR3 reads CASREREVTRAEAFF. For the CDR3, the DNA is TGTGCCAGTAGGGAGAGGGAGGTAACACGGGCTGAAGCTTTCTTT.